This T cell receptor beta chain derives from a study of T-cell memory formation after mild COVID-19. As to this clonotype: The antigen is unknown.

Study findings and constraints: CD4+ bias marked clones expanding day 15 to 37, unlike balanced contracting clones.

TCRdb used MiXCR to reprocess the 5' RACE reads, holding one entry per CDR3 protein. The repertoire holds about 130,000 distinct CDR3 sequences, with about 16% as singletons. This CDR3 comprises 16 residues. V was shortened by 6 bases and J by 0 bases, with 15 bases between the two germline ends. In germline, CDR1 is MNHEY, CDR2 SVGAGI. Sequences were obtained from PBMCs or a T cell subset sorted from them (not recorded which). The gene calls are TRBV6-5 and TRBJ2-1; tentative D call: TRBD2 (6 bases). The sequence was obtained from an adult woman who had mild COVID-19 (a few samples of this study predate the infection). Cell type and time point are not known. The CDR3 region is CASSSSRDSSYNEQFF. The DNA for the CDR3 is TGTGCCAGCAGCTCTTCCAGGGACTCCTCCTACAATGAGCAGTTCTTC.